What follows is one T cell receptor (beta chain) and its context. In the study's own analysis: Reference gene primer amplification gave estimated nucleated cell counts. Using immunoSEQ multiplex PCR, the repertoire was profiled, and TCRdb retains in-frame clones only, with some absent. Clonal size and the V and J genes are those of that table, whereas D and trimming came from the DNA. The sample yields 55,000 to 80,000 clones, more than 75% seen once. The CDR3 extends over 17 amino acids. V lost 6 bases to trimming and J lost 2 bases; unmatched junction nucleotides: 7. The germline CDR1 and CDR2 sequences are SNHLY and FYNNEI. This entry comes from a study of blood T cell repertoires in COVID-19. At the level of the study: The United States, Italy and Spain provided the acute and convalescent COVID-19 samples. PBMCs, B-cell-depleted T cells, or T cells were the source of the cDNA or gDNA that made up the material.

This clonotype was obtained from a man in his 70s with acute or convalescent COVID-19. The rearrangement links TRBV2 to TRBJ1-4, with 12 nucleotides matching TRBD1. Specimen: peripheral blood. The CDR3: CASRRGQGALTNEKLFF. Here the CDR3 DNA reads TGTGCCAGCAGGAGGGGACAGGGGGCGCTGACTAATGAAAAACTGTTTTTT.